This TCR beta chain is drawn from a study of neurological immune-mediated disorders. This CDR3 has 15 amino acids. The V end was cut by 7 bases, the J end by 9 bases, with 19 bases between. In germline, CDR1 is LNHDA, CDR2 SQIVND (reference sequence). This clonotype was recorded at least ten times. In every sequencing run, more than 200 million TCR-beta sequences were generated from 15-18 subjects. TCRdb fed the 5' RACE reads into MiXCR, producing one record per CDR3 protein. This sample carries fewer than 55,000 distinct CDR3 sequences, around 6% of them seen once, and the ten largest clones take about 0.6%.

V usage is TRBV19 and J usage is TRBJ1-6, with D possibly TRBD1 on 6 matching bases. Sequenced input: CD4+ T cells from blood. This receptor was identified in a woman between 40 and 55 years old in good health. The CDR3 protein is CASKRDQGTGSPLHF. CDR3 coding DNA: TGTGCCAGTAAAAGAGATCAGGGGACTGGTTCACCCCTCCACTTT.